Shown below are 10 T cell receptor beta chains from a single sample sequenced in a study of beta chain features in type 1 diabetes. Sequencing targeted expressed TCRB transcripts, as all isolated RNA had been reverse transcribed. Some clones are missing from TCRdb's copy, which holds only in-frame ones; the method was immunoSEQ multiplex PCR. In the table there are around 240,000 clones, over 7.5% of which are singletons. Input material: naive CD4+ T cells from blood. Every receptor here comes from a young woman in good health.

This clone has just a few counts. The rearrangement links TRBV11-2 to TRBJ2-5; 10 nucleotides line up with TRBD2. V gave up 1 base and J gave up 5 bases; unmatched junction bases: 10. The CDR3 extends over 17 amino acids. In germline, CDR1 is SGHAT, CDR2 FQNNGV. CDR3 nucleotides: TGTGCCAGCAGCTTAGCAGCGGGGGGGCTCGTTTACGAGACCCAGTACTTC. Translated, it gives CASSLAAGGLVYETQYF.

The gene calls are TRBV6-1 and TRBJ1-2; no reliable D call. The CDR3 contains 14 residues. Germline V gene sequence: CDR1 MNHNS, CDR2 SASEGT. Trimming stripped 9 bases from V and 3 bases from J, with 17 bases between. CDR3 coding DNA: TGTGCCAGTCTCCCCGGGTCTTCCCACTATGGCTACACCTTC. This gives the protein CASLPGSSHYGYTF.

The rearrangement links TRBV19 to TRBJ1-1; tentatively, D is TRBD1 (5 bases). In germline, CDR1 is LNHDA, CDR2 SQIVND (reference sequence). This CDR3 contains 12 residues. Deletions cut 3 bases from V and 10 bases from J, with 12 bases between. CDR3 sequence (DNA): TGTGCCAGTAGTATCACCAACAGGCCAGCTTTCTTT. Amino acids: CASSITNRPAFF.

This clone came up a few times. The chain uses TRBV14 and TRBJ2-7; D gene unclear. Germline values: CDR1 SGHDN, CDR2 FVKESK. CDR3 size: 14 residues. Trimming removed 0 bases from V and 3 bases from J, with 9 bases in between. The CDR3 DNA reads as TGTGCCAGCAGCCAAGATTACGGAGTCTACGAGCAGTACTTC. Its translation: CASSQDYGVYEQYF.

This clone has just a few counts. The chain is built from TRBV4-1 and TRBJ2-4; 9 nucleotides line up with TRBD2. CDR3 length: 18 residues. Germline values: CDR1 MGHRA, CDR2 YSYEKL. Trimming took 1 base from V and 0 from J; bases not matched to a gene: 7. The DNA of the CDR3 is TGCGCCAGCAGCCAAGTAATAGCGGGAGCCTCAGCCAAAAACATTCAGTACTTC. Its protein product is CASSQVIAGASAKNIQYF.

The V gene is TRBV19, the J gene TRBJ1-2, with 8 bases aligning to TRBD1. Germline-derived CDR1 and CDR2 are LNHDA and SQIVND (reference sequence). Germline trimming cut 2 bases from V and 6 bases from J; bases unmatched to any gene: 8. The CDR3 is 15 residues long. CDR3 nucleotides: TGTGCCAGTAGTATACAGGTCAGGGGGCAGAATGGCTACACCTTC. This sequence encodes CASSIQVRGQNGYTF.

The chain carries TRBV5-1 and TRBJ2-3; no clear D gene. The germline CDR1 and CDR2 sequences are SGHRS and YFSETQ. This CDR3 comprises 12 residues. V lost 3 bases, J lost 2 bases, and 4 bases lay in between. CDR3 bases: TGCGCCAGCAGCTCCAACACAGATACGCAGTATTTT. Translated, it gives CASSSNTDTQYF.

This chain joins TRBV14 and TRBJ2-2; tentative D call: TRBD1 (6 bases). V lost 6 bases, J lost 1 base, and 9 bases lay in between. The CDR3 has 14 amino acids. CDR1 is SGHDN and CDR2 is FVKESK in the germline V gene. The CDR3 here is CASRNRVNTGELFF. As DNA, the CDR3 is TGTGCCAGCAGGAACAGGGTGAACACCGGGGAGCTGTTTTTT.

This clone was counted many times. This chain joins TRBV7-2 and TRBJ1-5; unclear D gene. V was clipped by 6 bases and J by 7 bases, with 10 bases between them. The CDR3 totals 12 residues. Germline V gene lookup returns CDR1 SGHTA and CDR2 FQGNSA. The CDR3 loop is CASSPPRQPQHF. The CDR3 DNA reads as TGTGCCAGCAGTCCCCCGAGGCAGCCCCAGCATTTT. Based on the CDR3 plus reference TRBV7-2 and TRBJ1-5, the full variable domain is GAGVSQSPSNKVTEKGKDVELRCDPISGHTALYWYRQSLGQGLEFLIYFQGNSAPDKSGLPSDRFSAERTGGSVSTLTIQRTQQEDSAVYLCASSPPRQPQHFGDGTRLSIL.

There are a few counts of this clone. The V gene is TRBV5-1, the J gene TRBJ2-1; 9 bases are a match to TRBD1. V trimming: 0 bases; J trimming: 6 bases; junction bases outside the gene matches: 4. This CDR3 is built from 15 residues. Germline V gives CDR1 SGHRS, CDR2 YFSETQ. Written as DNA, the CDR3 is TGCGCCAGCAGCTTGGCGACAGGGGGTAGCAATGAGCAGTTCTTC. This codes for CASSLATGGSNEQFF.